A selection of T cell receptor beta chains follows, all from one sample in a study of shared clonotypes between healthy human individuals. Some clones are missing from TCRdb's copy, which holds only in-frame ones; the method was immunoSEQ multiplex PCR. The sample has about 1.5 million clones, 98% seen once. Sequencing used naive CD4+ T cells sorted from blood. These receptors were obtained from a man aged 25-45 years in good health. CDR3s include the opening cysteine and the closing phenylalanine or tryptophan. Each record gives: V gene, CDR3 protein.

TRBV28,CASSEPTSARQETQYF
TRBV29-1,CSVHRDEKLFF
TRBV19,CASSTGQAGYSGNTIYF
TRBV19,CASRKPVKGEELFF
TRBV4-1,CASSQDWVGTGELFF
TRBV28,CASSLGPPYGYTF
TRBV2,CASSEGGEQYF
TRBV6-1,CASSRTGGEETQYF
TRBV11-2,CASSPPSGRRSHYEQYF
TRBV9,CASSVGLETQYF
TRBV2,CASRGKGRYTEAFF
TRBV5-4,CASSEKATGFSTDTQYF
TRBV5-1,CASSSSGAANEKLFF
TRBV15,CATSRVPVTEAFF
TRBV18,CASSQLDSVNEQFF
TRBV7-9,CASSPQTGGSYEQYF
TRBV2,CASSWDTAGNTIYF
TRBV7-8,CASTRRSGSYEQYF
TRBV7-9,CASSTHLSGANVLTF
TRBV6-5,CAATGNAEAFF
TRBV6-1,CASSGGQSSNQPQHF
TRBV5-1,CASSLSSGAIAYEQYF
TRBV7-8,CASSQQGDYGYTF
TRBV6-1,CASSAFPQGKWYTEAFF
TRBV10-1,CASSGQGREQYF
TRBV9,CASSVASLVINEQFF
TRBV28,CASSFPGTGELFF
TRBV5-4,CASSLKTHYGYTF
TRBV11-2,CASSLTRAGNTEAFF
TRBV5-6,CASSWRGTGVKKLFF
TRBV6-1,CASSEAWGQVNSYEQYF
TRBV10-2,CASRGGYEQYF
TRBV10-3,CAIRGTGGEPPNEQFF
TRBV9,CASSVAGARNYEQYF
TRBV5-1,CASSTGISGNTIYF
TRBV18,CASSRTGALDQPQHF
TRBV19,CASSISWQSNTQYF
TRBV5-1,CASSSNTGMNTEAFF
TRBV30,CAWGGRSYEQYF
TRBV29-1,CSVVSPSTGELFF
TRBV28,CASGGRYEQYF
TRBV5-1,CASSLALAGGTVYEQYF